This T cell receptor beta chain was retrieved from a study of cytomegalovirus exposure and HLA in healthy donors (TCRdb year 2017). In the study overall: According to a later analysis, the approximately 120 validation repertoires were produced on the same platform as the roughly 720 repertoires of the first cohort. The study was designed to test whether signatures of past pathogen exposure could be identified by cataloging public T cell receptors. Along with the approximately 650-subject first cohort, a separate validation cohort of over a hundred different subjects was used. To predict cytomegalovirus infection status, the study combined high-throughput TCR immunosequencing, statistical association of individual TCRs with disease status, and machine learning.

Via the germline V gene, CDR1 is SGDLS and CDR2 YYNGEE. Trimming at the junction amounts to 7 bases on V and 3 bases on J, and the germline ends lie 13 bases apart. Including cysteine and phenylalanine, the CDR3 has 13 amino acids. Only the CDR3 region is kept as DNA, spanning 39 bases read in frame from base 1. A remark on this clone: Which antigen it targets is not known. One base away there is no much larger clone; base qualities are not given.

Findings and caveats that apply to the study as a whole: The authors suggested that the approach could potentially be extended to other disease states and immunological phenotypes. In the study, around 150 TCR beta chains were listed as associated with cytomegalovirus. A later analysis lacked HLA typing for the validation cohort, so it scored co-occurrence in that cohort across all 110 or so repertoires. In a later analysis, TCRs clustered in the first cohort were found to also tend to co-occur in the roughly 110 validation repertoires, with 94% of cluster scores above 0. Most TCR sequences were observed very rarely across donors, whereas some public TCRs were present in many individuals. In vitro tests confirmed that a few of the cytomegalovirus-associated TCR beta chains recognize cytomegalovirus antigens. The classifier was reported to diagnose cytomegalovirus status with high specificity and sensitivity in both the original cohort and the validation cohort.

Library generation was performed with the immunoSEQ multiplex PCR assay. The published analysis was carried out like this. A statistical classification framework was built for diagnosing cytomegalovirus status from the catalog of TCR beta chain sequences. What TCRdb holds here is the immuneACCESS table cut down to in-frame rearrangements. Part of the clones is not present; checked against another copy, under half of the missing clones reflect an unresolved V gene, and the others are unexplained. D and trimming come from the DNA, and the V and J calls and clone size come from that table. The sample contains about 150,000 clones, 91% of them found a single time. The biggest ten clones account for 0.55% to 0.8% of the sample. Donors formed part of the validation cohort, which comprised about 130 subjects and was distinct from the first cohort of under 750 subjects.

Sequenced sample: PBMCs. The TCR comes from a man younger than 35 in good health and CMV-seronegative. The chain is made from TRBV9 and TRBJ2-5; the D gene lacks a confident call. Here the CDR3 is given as CASGSGLKETQYF. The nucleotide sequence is TGTGCCAGCGGGTCTGGGCTAAAAGAGACCCAGTACTTC.